This T cell receptor beta chain was identified during a study of T cells in Graves' hyperthyroidism and ophthalmopathy. The overall study: Upon initial diagnosis and before any treatment, peripheral blood was collected.

This CDR3 has 15 residues. Trimming took off 6 bases at V and 2 bases at J, with 17 bases between the two ends. Germline lookup yields CDR1 SGHTS and CDR2 YDEGEE. Each 10 ml fresh peripheral blood draw supplied the PBMCs. Study-wide results and caveats: Classification by a 13 V-J model distinguished ophthalmopathy from stable hyperthyroidism.

Amplified regions were TCR beta CDR3 sequences from RNA transcripts. The TCR CDR3 first-round RT-PCR relied on the HTBI primer set. TCRdb reprocessed the multiplex PCR reads with MiXCR, giving one entry per CDR3 protein. In the table there are around 490,000 distinct CDR3 sequences, around 20% of which are singletons. The sample holds many counts of this clonotype. Its specificity is unknown. The sample was blood. The chain recombines TRBV5-8 with TRBJ1-2; perhaps TRBD1 as D (5 bases). The source is a man between 35 and 55 years old with Graves' ophthalmopathy. The chain's CDR3 is CASTPGPPPNYGYTF. CDR3 coding DNA: TGTGCCAGCACCCCGGGACCTCCGCCAAACTATGGCTACACCTTC.